A single sample gave rise to the 20 T cell receptor beta chains below, sequenced in a study of blood T cell repertoires in COVID-19. Profiled with immunoSEQ multiplex PCR; TCRdb holds only in-frame clones, not every one. The sample records 100,000 or so clones, 65% to 80% being singletons. Sequencing was performed on peripheral blood. The receptors derive from a woman in her 70s with acute or convalescent COVID-19.

The chain employs TRBV30 and TRBJ1-6, with D perhaps matching TRBD1 (5 bases). The CDR3 spans 14 residues. The germline V and J ends were trimmed by 3 bases and 7 bases, with 13 bases remaining between them. Germline values: CDR1 GTSNPN, CDR2 SVGIG (reference sequence). The CDR3 loop reads CAWRAGRDNSPLHF. The DNA for the CDR3 is TGTGCCTGGAGAGCAGGGCGCGACAATTCACCCCTCCACTTT.

This clone was seen more than once but under ten times. The chain couples TRBV5-4 to TRBJ1-2, with 7 bases that match TRBD1. Trimming took 4 bases from V and 7 from J; bases not matched to a gene: 4. The germline V gene encodes CDR1 SGHNT and CDR2 YYREEE (reference sequence). This CDR3 has 12 amino acids. The CDR3 loop is CASSIDRVGYTF. As DNA, the CDR3 is TGTGCCAGCAGCATAGACAGGGTTGGCTACACCTTC.

Only a few counts were recorded for this clone. The chain has TRBV11-1 and TRBJ1-1; no definite D call. The CDR3 extends over 12 amino acids. The germline V gene encodes CDR1 SGHAT and CDR2 FQDESV (reference sequence). V was cut by 4 bases and J by 6 bases, with 9 bases left in between. Written as DNA, the CDR3 is TGTGCCAGCAGCTACATGGGCTCTGAAGCTTTCTTT. As protein: CASSYMGSEAFF.

V is TRBV19 and J is TRBJ1-1; D is unresolved. This CDR3 has 13 amino acids. Germline lookup yields CDR1 LNHDA and CDR2 SQIVND (reference sequence). V was trimmed by 4 bases and J by 1 base, leaving 7 bases between them. Written as DNA, the CDR3 is TGTGCCAGTAGTAGTAACAGGAACACTGAAGCTTTCTTT. Its protein product is CASSSNRNTEAFF.

The chain recombines TRBV6-1 with TRBJ2-2, with D maybe TRBD1 (6 bases). Between the trimmed V and J ends, which lost 2 bases and 6 bases, there was a span of 10 bases. The germline CDR1 and CDR2 sequences are MNHNS and SASEGT. The CDR3 is 14 residues long. The CDR3 loop reads CASSEKGGPGELFF. The CDR3 DNA is TGTGCCAGCAGTGAAAAAGGGGGACCCGGGGAGCTGTTTTTT.

This clone was picked up one time. The chain combines TRBV19 with TRBJ2-1; possibly TRBD2 for D (5 bases). Looked up from germline, CDR1 is LNHDA and CDR2 is SQIVND (reference sequence). Between the trimmed V and J ends, which lost 5 bases and 5 bases, there was a span of 7 bases. CDR3 size: 12 residues. CDR3 coding DNA: TGTGCCAGTAGTGGACTTGACAATGAGCAGTTCTTC. The encoded protein is CASSGLDNEQFF.

This clone has just one count. The gene calls are TRBV27 and TRBJ2-7, with 12 bases matching TRBD1. CDR3 length equals 15 residues. Germline-derived CDR1 and CDR2 are MNHEY and SMNVEV (reference sequence). V gave up 6 bases and J gave up 9 bases; unmatched junction bases: 12. This CDR3 reads CASRVSGQGAGGQYF. The CDR3 coding sequence is TGTGCCAGCAGAGTATCGGGACAGGGGGCAGGAGGGCAGTACTTC.

The chain couples TRBV5-6 to TRBJ1-5; D perhaps matches TRBD1 (6 bases). In germline, CDR1 is SGHDT, CDR2 YYEEEE. The CDR3 is made up of 16 amino acids. Trimming shortened V by 4 bases and J by 4 bases, and 18 bases separated the two germline ends. CDR3 nucleotide sequence: TGTGCCAGCAGCAAACAGGGATGGGGTCCGAATCAGCCCCAGCATTTT. Amino acids: CASSKQGWGPNQPQHF.

This sequence joins TRBV29-1 and TRBJ1-1, with D possibly being TRBD1 (5 bases). CDR1 is SQVTM, CDR2 ANQGSEA, per germline. The ends were cut back, 5 bases at V and 4 bases at J, with 17 bases in the middle. The CDR3 covers 14 residues. CDR3 bases: TGCAGCGTTAGGGGTCGCGGGGGAAGCACTGAAGCTTTCTTT. This sequence encodes CSVRGRGGSTEAFF.

This clone showed up many times. The V and J genes are TRBV27 and TRBJ2-7, with 8 positions matching TRBD1. With 6 bases clipped from V and 1 base from J, the junction kept 5 bases outside the gene matches. The length of the CDR3 is 14 residues. The germline gives CDR1 MNHEY, CDR2 SMNVEV (reference sequence). The CDR3 loop is CASSGTGPSYEQYF. The CDR3 region has the DNA TGTGCCAGCAGCGGGACAGGACCTTCCTACGAGCAGTACTTC.

The chain uses TRBV5-1 and TRBJ2-7, with 10 nucleotides matching TRBD2. J gave up 2 bases and V 5 bases, and 10 bases lay outside the gene matches. Germline-derived CDR1 and CDR2 are SGHRS and YFSETQ. There are 16 residues in the CDR3. The CDR3 coding sequence is TGCGCCAGCAGGAAGGTAGCGGGGGGAACCCCCTACGAGCAGTACTTC. Amino acid sequence: CASRKVAGGTPYEQYF.

In its sample, this clone was seen once. The chain links TRBV7-2 to TRBJ2-3; D is unresolved. Trimming pared 6 bases from V and 0 bases from J, leaving 19 bases between. Germline CDR1 is SGHTA and CDR2 is FQGNSA. This CDR3 is 17 amino acids long. In DNA form, the CDR3 reads TGTGCCAGCAGTCTAAGCGCTAGTCGGTCTAGCACAGATACGCAGTATTTT. Translating it yields CASSLSASRSSTDTQYF.

The chain joins TRBV6-6 to TRBJ1-1; D is unresolved. Germline CDR1 MNHNY, CDR2 SVGAGI (reference sequence). V shed 10 bases and J shed 7 bases, with 10 bases lying between them. The CDR3 has 10 residues. The CDR3 DNA sequence: TGTGCCACCCCTATCTGTGAAGCTTTCTTT. This encodes CATPICEAFF.

This clone appeared a single time. The chain employs TRBV27 and TRBJ2-1, with 9 bases that match TRBD2. CDR1 and CDR2 from the germline V gene are MNHEY and SMNVEV (reference sequence). V was pared by 7 bases and J by 6 bases, with 13 bases of the junction left unmatched. The CDR3 runs to 16 residues. The CDR3 loop reads CASTTPGTSPGNEQFF. The CDR3, as DNA: TGTGCCAGCACCACTCCGGGGACTAGCCCTGGCAATGAGCAGTTCTTC.

V usage is TRBV19 and J usage is TRBJ1-1; perhaps TRBD1 as D (6 bases). V lost 6 bases and J lost 0, with 8 bases in between. The CDR3 length is 13 residues. CDR1 and CDR2 from the germline V gene are LNHDA and SQIVND (reference sequence). In nucleotides, the CDR3 is TGTGCCAGTAGGACAGGCCTGAACACTGAAGCTTTCTTT. Translated, it gives CASRTGLNTEAFF.

V is TRBV7-9 and J is TRBJ1-5; tentatively, D is TRBD1 (5 bases). This CDR3 contains 14 residues. Germline V gene data show CDR1 as SEHNR and CDR2 as FQNEAQ (reference sequence). V lost 1 base to trimming and J lost 9 bases, with 13 bases between them. Here the CDR3 DNA reads TGTGCCAGCAGCTTAGGGGGAGGGACGCCGCCCCAGCATTTT. Translation gives CASSLGGGTPPQHF. The complete variable domain, with remaining parts taken from reference TRBV7-9 and TRBJ1-5, reads DTGVSQNPRHKITKRGQNVTFRCDPISEHNRLYWYRQTLGQGPEFLTYFQNEAQLEKSRLLSDRFSAERPKGSFSTLEIQRTEQGDSAMYLCASSLGGGTPPQHFGDGTRLSIL.

The chain has TRBV5-1 and TRBJ2-7; 9 bases align to TRBD2. The V gene's germline CDR1 is SGHRS and CDR2 YFSETQ. This CDR3 spans 16 amino acids. Trimming removed 4 bases from V and 2 bases from J; junction bases left unmatched: 10. The CDR3 protein is CASSPLGAGGTYEQYF. CDR3 nucleotides: TGCGCCAGCAGCCCTTTAGGAGCGGGGGGAACCTACGAGCAGTACTTC.

The chain employs TRBV7-2 and TRBJ2-7, with TRBD1 matching 8 bases. CDR1 is SGHTA, CDR2 FQGNSA, per germline. Trimming took 5 bases from V and 0 from J; bases not matched to a gene: 3. CDR3 length: 14 amino acids. The CDR3 here is CASSPQGASYEQYF. CDR3 coding DNA: TGTGCCAGCAGCCCCCAGGGGGCCTCCTACGAGCAGTACTTC. Filled out from reference TRBV7-2 and TRBJ2-7, the complete variable domain reads GAGVSQSPSNKVTEKGKDVELRCDPISGHTALYWYRQSLGQGLEFLIYFQGNSAPDKSGLPSDRFSAERTGGSVSTLTIQRTQQEDSAVYLCASSPQGASYEQYFGPGTRLTVT.

V gene TRBV4-1 combines with J gene TRBJ1-1, with a tentative D call TRBD1 (5 bases). Per the germline V gene, CDR1 is MGHRA and CDR2 is YSYEKL. The V gene lost 3 bases and the J gene lost 6 bases, with 14 bases spanning the gap. The CDR3 length is 14 residues. CDR3: CASSQLQVTPEAFF. The DNA for the CDR3 is TGCGCCAGCAGCCAGTTACAGGTGACCCCTGAAGCTTTCTTT.

This chain joins TRBV3-1 (or the pseudogene TRBV3-2) and TRBJ1-1; D gene ambiguous. CDR1 LGHDT and CDR2 YNNKEL come from the germline V gene (reference sequence). The CDR3 loop spans 15 amino acids. V lost 1 base and J 1 base, leaving 10 bases between the germline ends. CDR3 nucleotides: TGTGCCAGCAGCCAAGGGAGCACTCCGAACACTGAAGCTTTCTTT. Encoded protein: CASSQGSTPNTEAFF.